The T cell receptor beta chain described here comes from a study of cytomegalovirus exposure and HLA in healthy donors. The length of the CDR3 is 14 residues. Germline lookup yields CDR1 MNHEY and CDR2 SVGAGI. Trimming at V came to 8 bases and at J to 6 bases, leaving 7 bases not matched to a gene. Each donor was healthy, and each was a bone marrow donor. Comment on this clone: Its target is not known.

Study outcomes and limitations: As was reported, the HLA-A and HLA-B alleles of most subjects were accurately predicted from TCR beta sequences. The listing of about 150 TCR beta chains classed them as cytomegalovirus-associated.

Primers for the PCR totalled 60 Vbeta and 13 Jbeta. Profiled with immunoSEQ multiplex PCR; TCRdb holds only in-frame clones, not every one. The sample shows 150,000 to 200,000 clones, over 60% of them seen only once. The chain uses TRBV6-5 and TRBJ2-1; 10 bases are a match to TRBD1. This receptor was identified in a woman aged 45-59 years in good health and CMV-seronegative. Source material: PBMCs. The CDR3 reads CASHPDRGINEQFF. The CDR3, as DNA: TGTGCCAGCCATCCGGACAGGGGGATCAATGAGCAGTTCTTC.